These 8 T cell receptor beta chains came from one sample sequenced in a study of beta chain features in type 1 diabetes. Study observations and caveats: All four CD4+ subsets of Type 1 diabetes patients contained TCRB CDR3s that were moderately but significantly shorter.

No antigen has been identified for these receptors. Sequenced material consisted of expressed TCRB transcripts (all of the isolated RNA was reverse transcribed). Clones were read by immunoSEQ multiplex PCR, and TCRdb kept only the in-frame ones, dropping some. The sample consists of 600,000 to 750,000 clones, around 12% of them appearing once. The sequenced sample was naive CD4+ T cells from blood. The receptors shown here come from a man under 40 with type 1 diabetes.

The sample holds a few counts of this clone. This sequence joins TRBV30 and TRBJ2-7, with D perhaps assigned TRBD1 or TRBD2 (5 bases each). CDR3 size: 16 residues. Trimming removed 1 base at V and 0 bases at J, with 16 bases between. Germline V gene sequence: CDR1 GTSNPN, CDR2 SVGIG (reference sequence). CDR3 region: CAWSAVIPGSSYEQYF. In DNA, the CDR3 is TGTGCCTGGAGTGCCGTTATACCAGGGAGCTCCTACGAGCAGTACTTC.

In its sample, this clone was seen a few times. This sequence joins TRBV10-3 and TRBJ1-5; D is ambiguous. V shed 2 bases and J shed 3 bases, with 5 bases lying between them. Germline assignment: CDR1 ENHRY and CDR2 SYGVKD. This CDR3 has 13 residues. CDR3 sequence reads: CAISEDVNQPQHF. As DNA, the CDR3 is TGTGCCATCAGTGAGGACGTCAATCAGCCCCAGCATTTT.

This clone was counted a few times. The chain carries TRBV2 and TRBJ2-3; D not resolved. CDR1 and CDR2 (germline): SNHLY, FYNNEI. The CDR3 loop spans 13 amino acids. Trimming cost V 1 base and J 5 bases, with 7 bases left between them. This CDR3 reads CASSEVGIDTQYF. The CDR3 DNA reads TGTGCCAGCAGTGAAGTTGGCATAGATACGCAGTATTTT. The full variable domain, completed using reference TRBV2 and TRBJ2-3, is EPEVTQTPSHQVTQMGQEVILRCVPISNHLYFYWYRQILGQKVEFLVSFYNNEISEKSEIFDDQFSVERPDGSNFTLKIRSTKLEDSAMYFCASSEVGIDTQYFGPGTRLTVL.

This clone was detected only a few times. J is TRBJ1-4 and V is TRBV25-1; 7 nucleotides line up with TRBD1. Germline V lookup: CDR1 MGHDK, CDR2 SYGVNS. This CDR3 spans 15 amino acids. V shed 7 bases, J shed 0 bases, and the junction held 5 bases outside the gene matches. This chain's CDR3 is CASTRQGATNEKLFF. CDR3 coding DNA: TGTGCCAGCACCAGACAGGGCGCAACTAATGAAAAACTGTTTTTT.

Only a few counts were recorded for this clone. The chain links TRBV2 to TRBJ2-4, with D possibly TRBD1 on 5 matching bases. Germline loops: CDR1 SNHLY, CDR2 FYNNEI. The CDR3 covers 13 residues. The V end was cut by 4 bases, the J end by 4 bases, with 8 bases between. CDR3 sequence (DNA): TGTGCCAGCAGTGGGACACTGAAAAACATTCAGTACTTC. This codes for CASSGTLKNIQYF.

The chain joins TRBV15 to TRBJ1-4, with 7 bases fitting TRBD1. The CDR3 length is 15 residues. From germline, CDR1 is LNHNV and CDR2 YYDKDF (reference sequence). Losses at the gene ends were 1 base for V and 7 bases for J; bases not matched to a gene: 6. Written as DNA, the CDR3 is TGTGCCACCAGCAGAGTGAGGGGGCCGGGTGAAAAACTGTTTTTT. Translating it yields CATSRVRGPGEKLFF.

J is TRBJ1-3 and V is TRBV7-9; no definite D call. The germline CDR1 and CDR2 sequences are SEHNR and FQNEAQ (reference sequence). V lost 5 bases to trimming and J lost 9 bases, with 17 bases between them. The CDR3 covers 14 residues. The CDR3 here is CASSPERVGPTIYF. The CDR3 region has the DNA TGTGCCAGCAGCCCAGAGAGGGTTGGGCCCACCATATATTTT.

This clone was observed a few times. This chain uses TRBV7-2 with TRBJ1-3, with D maybe TRBD1 (5 bases). Per germline, CDR1 SGHTA and CDR2 FQGNSA. V lost 6 bases, J lost 2 bases, and 11 bases lay in between. The length of the CDR3 is 14 residues. The CDR3 is CASSEQGAGNTIYF. CDR3 DNA: TGTGCCAGCAGTGAACAAGGGGCTGGAAACACCATATATTTT. The full variable domain, its missing parts supplied by reference TRBV7-2 and TRBJ1-3, is GAGVSQSPSNKVTEKGKDVELRCDPISGHTALYWYRQSLGQGLEFLIYFQGNSAPDKSGLPSDRFSAERTGGSVSTLTIQRTQQEDSAVYLCASSEQGAGNTIYFGEGSWLTVV.